What follows are 28 T cell receptor beta chains derived from one specimen sequenced in a study of cytomegalovirus exposure and HLA in healthy donors. Repertoires were generated with immunoSEQ multiplex PCR, while TCRdb's copy carries only in-frame clones and drops some. The sample lists under 85,000 clones; approximately 95% were seen once. Sequences were obtained from PBMCs. The receptors were sampled from a young woman in good health and CMV-seronegative.

The genes are TRBV14 and TRBJ2-1; 11 nucleotides agree with TRBD2. J lost 4 bases, V lost 1 base, and 6 bases had no gene match. CDR3 size: 17 residues. CDR1 SGHDN and CDR2 FVKESK come from the germline V gene. The CDR3 DNA sequence: TGTGCCAGCAGCCAAGGGGGACTAGCGGATATTTACAATGAGCAGTTCTTC. Amino acid sequence: CASSQGGLADIYNEQFF.

The DNA of the CDR3 is TGTGCCTGGGTCCCCCCCGGGACAGGTCCCTATGGCTACACCTTC. It encodes CAWVPPGTGPYGYTF. V gene TRBV30 combines with J gene TRBJ1-2, with 8 bases that match TRBD1. The CDR3 has 15 residues. The germline gives CDR1 GTSNPN, CDR2 SVGIG (reference sequence). After removal of 5 bases from V and 4 bases from J, the junction contained 12 bases not matched to a gene. The full variable domain, in which reference TRBV30 and TRBJ1-2 provide the parts outside the CDR3, is SQTIHQWPATLVQPVGSPLSLECTVEGTSNPNLYWYRQAAGRGLQLLFYSVGIGQISSEVPQNLSASRPQDRQFILSSKKLLLSDSGFYLCAWVPPGTGPYGYTFGSGTRLTVV.

The rearrangement links TRBV28 to TRBJ2-7, with 12 bases that match TRBD2. Per germline, CDR1 MDHEN and CDR2 SYDVKM. With 7 bases clipped from V and 4 bases from J, the junction kept 11 bases outside the gene matches. The CDR3 consists of 16 residues. CDR3 region: CASTTSRLAGVYEQYF. CDR3 nucleotide sequence: TGTGCCAGCACCACCTCCCGACTAGCGGGAGTGTACGAGCAGTACTTC.

This sequence joins TRBV28 and TRBJ1-2; the D gene is possibly TRBD1 (6 bases). CDR1 is MDHEN and CDR2 is SYDVKM in the germline V gene. V was trimmed by 10 bases and J by 6 bases, leaving 15 bases between them. The CDR3 totals 12 residues. CDR3 in amino acids: CAIARTGNGYTF. CDR3 DNA sequence: TGTGCCATTGCCCGCACAGGGAATGGCTACACCTTC.

V and J are TRBV5-6 and TRBJ1-2; D perhaps matches TRBD1 (5 bases). Trimming took off 3 bases at V and 3 bases at J, with 9 bases between the two ends. CDR1 is SGHDT, CDR2 YYEEEE, per germline. This CDR3 region has 13 residues. The CDR3 reads CASSSGHYYGYTF. The CDR3 nucleotides are TGTGCCAGCAGCTCAGGACACTACTATGGCTACACCTTC. Based on the CDR3 plus reference TRBV5-6 and TRBJ1-2, the full variable domain is DAGVTQSPTHLIKTRGQQVTLRCSPKSGHDTVSWYQQALGQGPQFIFQYYEEEERQRGNFPDRFSGHQFPNYSSELNVNALLLGDSALYLCASSSGHYYGYTFGSGTRLTVV.

The CDR3 protein is CAWSNGDSGNTIYF. CDR3 bases: TGTGCCTGGAGTAACGGGGACTCTGGAAACACCATATATTTT. The chain recombines TRBV30 with TRBJ1-3; D not resolved. V was trimmed by 2 bases and J by 0 bases, leaving 8 bases between them. This CDR3 contains 14 residues. Germline V CDR1 and CDR2: GTSNPN, SVGIG (reference sequence).

The chain is built from TRBV9 and TRBJ1-2; 8 nucleotides agree with TRBD1. The CDR3 loop spans 18 amino acids. Germline CDR1 is SGDLS and CDR2 is YYNGEE. With V trimmed by 0 bases and J by 4 bases, 14 bases remained unmatched. CDR3 nucleotide sequence: TGTGCCAGCAGCGTAGTTCCAGGGGGCGCTTCTAACCTCTATGGCTACACCTTC. This codes for CASSVVPGGASNLYGYTF.

The rearrangement uses TRBV7-9 and TRBJ1-1, with unresolved D. V was trimmed by 4 bases and J by 6 bases, leaving 12 bases between them. The CDR3 is 13 residues long. Germline V gene data show CDR1 as SEHNR and CDR2 as FQNEAQ (reference sequence). The DNA of the CDR3 is TGTGCCAGCAGCTCGGCCCCTGGAGCTGAAGCTTTCTTT. As protein: CASSSAPGAEAFF.

V gene TRBV5-6 combines with J gene TRBJ1-5; possibly TRBD1 for D (6 bases). Germline CDR1 SGHDT, CDR2 YYEEEE. The CDR3 contains 14 residues. The ends were cut back, 2 bases at V and 1 base at J, with 7 bases in the middle. CDR3: CASSLGQSNQPQHF. CDR3 nucleotide sequence: TGTGCCAGCAGCTTAGGACAGAGCAATCAGCCCCAGCATTTT.

The rearrangement uses TRBV4-3 and TRBJ2-7; 7 bases agree with TRBD1. Germline V CDR1 and CDR2: LGHNA, YSLEER. With 4 bases clipped from V and 2 bases from J, the junction kept 11 bases outside the gene matches. The CDR3 length is 16 residues. The CDR3: CASSRTWTGTAYEQYF. CDR3 coding DNA: TGCGCCAGCAGCCGAACCTGGACAGGAACAGCCTACGAGCAGTACTTC.

This sequence joins TRBV18 and TRBJ1-4; D unresolved. CDR1 KGHSH and CDR2 LQKENI come from the germline V gene. The V gene lost 6 bases and the J gene lost 3 bases, with 14 bases spanning the gap. The CDR3 is made up of 15 amino acids. The CDR3 is CASSLNGGSNEKLFF. Here the CDR3 DNA reads TGTGCCAGCTCGCTGAACGGAGGCTCTAATGAAAAACTGTTTTTT.

The chain joins TRBV29-1 to TRBJ1-1, with TRBD1 identical over 11 bases. After removal of 1 base from V and 1 base from J, the junction contained 2 bases not matched to a gene. Germline lookup yields CDR1 SQVTM and CDR2 ANQGSEA. This CDR3 has 15 amino acids. CDR3 sequence reads: CSVEVGTGGNTEAFF. CDR3 nucleotide sequence: TGCAGCGTTGAAGTAGGGACAGGGGGGAACACTGAAGCTTTCTTT.

V usage is TRBV4-1 and J usage is TRBJ2-2; D gene uncertain. CDR1 and CDR2 (germline): MGHRA, YSYEKL. The CDR3 runs 13 residues. Trimming shortened V by 4 bases and J by 3 bases, and 6 bases separated the two germline ends. CDR3 sequence reads: CASSPGYTGELFF. The CDR3 DNA reads as TGCGCCAGCAGCCCCGGGTACACCGGGGAGCTGTTTTTT.

In this sample, this clone turned up a few times. This CDR3 is CASSESSGGSTDTQYF. The CDR3 DNA follows: TGTGCCAGCAGTGAGAGTAGCGGTGGAAGCACAGATACGCAGTATTTT. V gene TRBV6-4 combines with J gene TRBJ2-3; maybe TRBD2 (6 bases). The germline gives CDR1 MRHNA, CDR2 SNTAGT. V lost 3 bases to trimming and J lost 0 bases, with 13 bases between them. The CDR3 length is 16 residues.

This clone has just a few counts. The chain carries TRBV30 and TRBJ1-1, with unresolved D. CDR1 and CDR2 from the germline V gene are GTSNPN and SVGIG (reference sequence). The CDR3 runs 17 residues. The V end was cut by 0 bases, the J end by 7 bases, with 24 bases between. As DNA, the CDR3 is TGTGCCTGGAGTGTACTAATGAGGCGCCAGTCCTTTAATGAAGCTTTCTTT. Translating it yields CAWSVLMRRQSFNEAFF.

The chain combines TRBV15 with TRBJ2-6; D perhaps matches TRBD1 (5 bases). The CDR3 spans 16 residues. CDR1 and CDR2 (germline): LNHNV, YYDKDF (reference sequence). The V gene lost 1 base and the J gene lost 0 bases, with 7 bases spanning the gap. CDR3 residues: CATSRGDSSGANVLTF. The CDR3 region has the DNA TGTGCCACCAGCAGAGGCGACAGCTCTGGGGCCAACGTCCTGACTTTC. The full variable domain, in which reference TRBV15 and TRBJ2-6 provide the parts outside the CDR3, is DAMVIQNPRYQVTQFGKPVTLSCSQTLNHNVMYWYQQKSSQAPKLLFHYYDKDFNNEADTPDNFQSRRPNTSFCFLDIRSPGLGDTAMYLCATSRGDSSGANVLTFGAGSRLTVL.

This rearrangement joins TRBV5-6 to TRBJ2-1; D may be TRBD2 (5 bases). V dropped 0 bases and J dropped 9 bases, with 13 bases sitting between them. This CDR3 contains 14 residues. CDR1 and CDR2 (germline): SGHDT, YYEEEE. In DNA, the CDR3 is TGTGCCAGCAGCTTGGAGGTTAGCGATTTTGAGCAGTTCTTC. It codes for CASSLEVSDFEQFF.

The chain carries TRBV27 and TRBJ1-2; D remains ambiguous. Germline V lookup: CDR1 MNHEY, CDR2 SMNVEV (reference sequence). V gave up 4 bases and J gave up 1 base, with 16 bases separating them. The CDR3 contains 16 residues. The chain's CDR3 is CASSSTSLAFNYGYTF. The CDR3, as DNA: TGTGCCAGCAGTTCAACGAGTCTTGCGTTTAACTATGGCTACACCTTC.

The chain employs TRBV5-1 and TRBJ2-1; tentative D call: TRBD1 (6 bases). The CDR3 extends over 14 amino acids. The germline V gene has CDR1 SGHRS and CDR2 YFSETQ. V gave up 0 bases and J gave up 8 bases, with 12 bases separating them. Here the CDR3 DNA reads TGCGCCAGCAGCTTGGAAACAGGGTACCATGAGCAGTTCTTC. Residues: CASSLETGYHEQFF.

The V call is TRBV2, the J call TRBJ1-1; D gene ambiguous. V lost 7 bases, J lost 3 bases, and 9 bases lay in between. Germline CDR1 reads SNHLY; CDR2 reads FYNNEI. This CDR3 has 12 residues. The CDR3 DNA is TGTGCCAGCAAGAGCGGGGACACTGAAGCTTTCTTT. It specifies CASKSGDTEAFF. Combining the CDR3 with reference TRBV2 and TRBJ1-1 gives the whole variable domain EPEVTQTPSHQVTQMGQEVILRCVPISNHLYFYWYRQILGQKVEFLVSFYNNEISEKSEIFDDQFSVERPDGSNFTLKIRSTKLEDSAMYFCASKSGDTEAFFGQGTRLTVV.

The chain links TRBV6-5 to TRBJ2-1, with 9 bases that match TRBD1. CDR3 length equals 13 residues. The germline V gene has CDR1 MNHEY and CDR2 SVGAGI. With 1 base clipped from V and 8 bases from J, the junction kept 0 bases outside the gene matches. As DNA, the CDR3 is TGTGCCAGCAGTTACTGGACAGGGGATGAGCAGTTCTTC. It specifies CASSYWTGDEQFF.

The rearrangement joins TRBV13 to TRBJ1-6; 9 bases are a match to TRBD1. Germline V lookup: CDR1 PRHDT, CDR2 FYEKMQ (reference sequence). The J segment lost 9 bases and the V segment lost 5 bases, leaving 8 bases of the junction unmatched. CDR3 length: 15 amino acids. The CDR3 coding sequence is TGTGCCAGCAGCCCCTGGGGGACAGGGTCTTCACCCCTCCACTTT. Residues: CASSPWGTGSSPLHF. Filled out from reference TRBV13 and TRBJ1-6, the complete variable domain reads AAGVIQSPRHLIKEKRETATLKCYPIPRHDTVYWYQQGPGQDPQFLISFYEKMQSDKGSIPDRFSAQQFSDYHSELNMSSLELGDSALYFCASSPWGTGSSPLHFGNGTRLTVT.

The chain is built from TRBV6-1 and TRBJ1-1; D not resolved. Germline-derived CDR1 and CDR2 are MNHNS and SASEGT. CDR3 length equals 11 residues. Trimming removed 7 bases from V and 1 base from J, with 4 bases in between. For the CDR3, the DNA is TGTGCCAGCATGCGGAACACTGAAGCTTTCTTT. It is translated as CASMRNTEAFF.

The chain uses TRBV7-2 and TRBJ2-5; TRBD1 might be the D (6 bases). Trimming took off 3 bases at V and 5 bases at J, with 10 bases between the two ends. Germline V gene data show CDR1 as SGHTA and CDR2 as FQGNSA. The CDR3 extends over 13 amino acids. The CDR3 is CASSFGGAETQYF. The CDR3, as DNA: TGTGCCAGCAGCTTTGGGGGCGCGGAGACCCAGTACTTC.

The genes are TRBV27 and TRBJ2-7, with 8 bases aligning to TRBD2. Germline assignment: CDR1 MNHEY and CDR2 SMNVEV (reference sequence). J was trimmed by 3 bases and V by 6 bases; bases with no gene match: 7. The CDR3 extends over 14 amino acids. For the CDR3, the DNA is TGTGCCAGCAGAGAAGCGGGAGAGGGCTACGAGCAGTACTTC. Translating it yields CASREAGEGYEQYF.

The chain carries TRBV19 and TRBJ2-4; possible D gene TRBD1, 6 bases. The ends were cut back, 6 bases at V and 7 bases at J, with 25 bases in the middle. The germline CDR1 and CDR2 sequences are LNHDA and SQIVND (reference sequence). The length of the CDR3 is 17 residues. The CDR3 sequence: CASSSNWETGYLNIQYF. CDR3 nucleotide sequence: TGTGCCAGTAGCAGCAATTGGGAAACAGGGTATCTCAACATTCAGTACTTC. Full variable domain (remainder filled in from reference TRBV19 and TRBJ2-4): DGGITQSPKYLFRKEGQNVTLSCEQNLNHDAMYWYRQDPGQGLRLIYYSQIVNDFQKGDIAEGYSVSREKKESFPLTVTSAQKNPTAFYLCASSSNWETGYLNIQYFGAGTRLSVL.

V usage is TRBV19 and J usage is TRBJ1-2; 8 positions match TRBD1. The V gene end was trimmed by 0 bases and the J gene end by 4 bases; junction bases not matched to a gene: 1. Germline V gene data show CDR1 as LNHDA and CDR2 as SQIVND (reference sequence). The CDR3 is made up of 14 amino acids. For the CDR3, the DNA is TGTGCCAGTAGTATAGAAGGGACAGGCTATGGCTACACCTTC. This codes for CASSIEGTGYGYTF.

The V and J genes are TRBV9 and TRBJ1-1; 10 nucleotides match TRBD1. This CDR3 contains 20 residues. Germline CDR1 is SGDLS and CDR2 is YYNGEE. The V segment lost 4 bases and the J segment 0 bases; nucleotides outside the gene matches: 18. The CDR3 is CASSPDRGARIGSMNTEAFF. Here the CDR3 DNA reads TGTGCCAGCAGCCCGGACAGGGGGGCTAGGATCGGTTCCATGAACACTGAAGCTTTCTTT.